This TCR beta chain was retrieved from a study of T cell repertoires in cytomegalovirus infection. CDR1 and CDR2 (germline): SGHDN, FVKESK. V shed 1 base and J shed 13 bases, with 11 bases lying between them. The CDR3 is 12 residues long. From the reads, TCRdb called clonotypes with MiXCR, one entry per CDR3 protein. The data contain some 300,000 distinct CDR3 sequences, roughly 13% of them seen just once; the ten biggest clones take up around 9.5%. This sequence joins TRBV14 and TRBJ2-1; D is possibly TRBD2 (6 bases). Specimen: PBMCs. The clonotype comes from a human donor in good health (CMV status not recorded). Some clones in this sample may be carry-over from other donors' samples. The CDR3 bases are TGTGCCAGCAGCCAAGGAGGGACTGTTCAGTTCTTC. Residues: CASSQGGTVQFF.